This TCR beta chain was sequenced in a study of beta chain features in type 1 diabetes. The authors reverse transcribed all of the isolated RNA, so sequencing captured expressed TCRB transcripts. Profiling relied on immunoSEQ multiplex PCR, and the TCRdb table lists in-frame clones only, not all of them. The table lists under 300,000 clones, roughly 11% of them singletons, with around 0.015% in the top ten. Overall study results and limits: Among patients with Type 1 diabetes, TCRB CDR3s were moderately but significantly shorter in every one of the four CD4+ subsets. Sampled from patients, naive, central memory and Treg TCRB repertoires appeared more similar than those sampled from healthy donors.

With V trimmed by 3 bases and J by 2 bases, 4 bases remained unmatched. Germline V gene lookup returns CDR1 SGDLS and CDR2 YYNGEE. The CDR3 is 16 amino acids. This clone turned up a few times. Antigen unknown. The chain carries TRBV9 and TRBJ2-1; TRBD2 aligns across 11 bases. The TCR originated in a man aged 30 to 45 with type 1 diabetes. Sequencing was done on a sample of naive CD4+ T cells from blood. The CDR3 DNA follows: TGTGCCAGCAGCGACCGACTAGCGGGGCCCTACAATGAGCAGTTCTTC. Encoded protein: CASSDRLAGPYNEQFF.